This section outlines one T cell receptor (beta chain) sequence together with its context. Its antigen is not identified. CDR1 is GTSNPN and CDR2 is SVGIG in the germline V gene (reference sequence). The CDR3 has 15 amino acids. V lost 5 bases to trimming and J lost 0 bases, with 14 bases between them. Method: immunoSEQ multiplex PCR; TCRdb's copy keeps in-frame clones and lacks some. This sample has about 140,000 clones, with 85% to 95% found just once. The sample comes from a study of T cell responses to AZD1222 COVID-19 vaccine. Findings of the study overall: Spike-specific TCR breadth and depth grew following two AZD1222 doses.

This chain connects TRBV30 to TRBJ1-5; no reliable D call. The source is an adult in good health. Sequenced material: peripheral blood, taken on day 0 of AZD1222 vaccination. Here the CDR3 DNA reads TGTGCCTGGGGTCGGTCGAAGTATAGCAATCAGCCCCAGCATTTT. This translates into CAWGRSKYSNQPQHF. Full variable domain (outside the CDR3, taken from reference TRBV30 and TRBJ1-5): SQTIHQWPATLVQPVGSPLSLECTVEGTSNPNLYWYRQAAGRGLQLLFYSVGIGQISSEVPQNLSASRPQDRQFILSSKKLLLSDSGFYLCAWGRSKYSNQPQHFGDGTRLSIL.